This T cell receptor beta chain originates from a study of beta chain features in type 1 diabetes. The study, taken as a whole, reports: Significant though moderate, a shortening of TCRB CDR3s appeared in all four CD4+ subsets of Type 1 diabetes patients. Equally in patients and controls, PCR might preferentially amplify shorter templates. Within the patient group, naive, central memory and Treg TCRB repertoires appeared more similar to each other than within healthy donors.

Concerning this clone itself: Its antigen is unknown.

Expressed TCRB transcripts got sequenced, as all isolated RNA was reverse transcribed. Clones were read by immunoSEQ multiplex PCR, and TCRdb kept only the in-frame ones, dropping some. The repertoire holds about 370,000 clones, over 8.5% seen once, with 0.45% to 0.65% in the top ten. CDR3 length: 15 amino acids. The V end lost 4 bases, the J end lost 12 bases, and 22 bases lay between the germline ends. From germline, CDR1 is SGHNT and CDR2 YYREEE (reference sequence). The sequence came from a man aged 25 to 40 with type 1 diabetes. This chain connects TRBV5-4 to TRBJ1-4, with D possibly being TRBD1 (5 bases). The sequenced sample was central memory CD4+ T cells from blood. The CDR3 DNA sequence: TGTGCCAGCAGCCAAGTATCGGGACGGGTTGGGGAACTGTTTTTT. It specifies CASSQVSGRVGELFF.